This is a list of T cell receptor beta chains from one sample in a study of blood T cell repertoires in COVID-19. The data were produced by immunoSEQ multiplex PCR, yet TCRdb's version contains in-frame clones alone and is incomplete. The sample records about 280,000 clones, about four fifths being singletons. Sequences were obtained from peripheral blood. The receptor source for this set is a woman aged 50 to 65 who had recovered from COVID-19. CDR3s include the opening cysteine and the closing phenylalanine or tryptophan. Each record gives: clone size, D gene, J gene, V gene, CDR3 protein. A D gene is named only where the DNA matches it firmly. Where a row states a size, it is once, few, many or the class of an expanded clone; other rows omit it.

>.|.|TRBJ1-5|TRBV4-1
CASSQQSGNSNQPQHF
>.|.|TRBJ1-2|TRBV28
CASSWQVYGYTF
>.|TRBD1|TRBJ1-2|TRBV3-1/TRBV3-2
CASSQESGQGPGYTF
>.|.|TRBJ1-5|TRBV6-1
CASSEDDRLSNQPQHF
>.|.|TRBJ2-1|TRBV11-2
CASSLAGYNEQFF
>few|.|TRBJ1-6|TRBV9
CASSVAGGYNSPLHF
>once|TRBD2|TRBJ2-5|TRBV6-2/TRBV6-3
CASSNGGGAQYF
>.|.|TRBJ2-5|TRBV5-1
CASSPTGEGTQYF
>.|.|TRBJ1-1|TRBV12-3/TRBV12-4
CASSFAGNTEAFF
>.|TRBD1|TRBJ1-5|TRBV19
CASSTWDRGRPNQPQHF
>.|TRBD2|TRBJ2-1|TRBV7-8
CASSPPASGNREFF
>.|TRBD2|TRBJ2-1|TRBV28
CASSPGGGGYNEQFF
>.|TRBD1|TRBJ1-1|TRBV12-3/TRBV12-4
CASTGTVGTEAFF
>.|.|TRBJ2-2|TRBV10-3
CAISESRQGPNTGELFF
>few|.|TRBJ2-3|TRBV19
CASSMGRGRSPDTQYF
>few|.|TRBJ2-3|TRBV28
CASSSYPGDTQYF
>.|.|TRBJ1-2|TRBV28
CASISGGARRYGYTF
>.|TRBD1|TRBJ2-7|TRBV7-8
CASSLVGDRRYEQYF
>.|.|TRBJ2-1|TRBV2
CAWGRVGGNEQFF
>.|.|TRBJ2-5|TRBV2
CASSEAGGQETQYF
>.|.|TRBJ1-1|TRBV5-1
CASSEQGNTEAFF
>.|.|TRBJ1-2|TRBV6-5
CASSYSIVREGGYTF
>.|.|TRBJ2-7|TRBV4-3
CASSQAMGGSYEQYF
>.|TRBD2|TRBJ2-5|TRBV27
CASSVLATQETQYF
>.|.|TRBJ1-1|TRBV27
CASRLTVNTEAFF
>.|TRBD2|TRBJ2-3|TRBV4-2
CASSQAGLAGSDTQYF
>.|TRBD1|TRBJ1-6|TRBV3-1/TRBV3-2
CASSLNRGPSNNSPLHF
>.|.|TRBJ2-1|TRBV5-1
CASSLSGQGGNNEQFF
>once|.|TRBJ2-7|TRBV12-3/TRBV12-4
CASSFPQGEQYF
>.|.|TRBJ1-1|TRBV6-5
CASSKQGITEAFF
>.|TRBD2|TRBJ2-2|TRBV19
CASSMGGSTGELFF
>.|.|TRBJ1-2|TRBV7-8
CASSHRPRGLGNYGYTF
>.|.|TRBJ1-1|TRBV4-3
CASSPLDSNTEAFF
>few|.|TRBJ2-1|TRBV2
CASSGLGPSSSYNEQFF
>.|TRBD2|TRBJ2-5|TRBV2
CASSAPGAGEFGETQYF
>few|.|TRBJ2-2|TRBV27
CASSLNGGRVAGELFF
>medium-sized|TRBD2|TRBJ2-1|TRBV19
CASSKTSGSYNEQFF
>.|.|TRBJ1-2|TRBV6-1
CASSEASRQAGFYGYTF
>.|.|TRBJ2-7|TRBV19
CASMKRNSYEQYF
>.|.|TRBJ2-7|TRBV11-3
CASSLAAGNSEQYF
>.|.|TRBJ1-5|TRBV30
CACSGGGNQPQHF
>.|TRBD1|TRBJ2-7|TRBV28
CASAWQGAYEQYF
>.|.|TRBJ1-6|TRBV19
CASTGSYNSPLHF
>few|.|TRBJ1-1|TRBV7-8
CASSLAGGVNTEAFF
>.|TRBD2|TRBJ2-7|TRBV10-3
CAISSAGGFYEQYF
>.|TRBD1|TRBJ2-7|TRBV6-6
CASSYEDREGYEQYF
>.|.|TRBJ1-3|TRBV4-2
CASSQDLWSSGNTIYF
>.|TRBD1|TRBJ1-2|TRBV27
CASSLSPGQGVYGYTF